This TCR beta chain was recorded in a study of early T cells in non-severe SARS-CoV-2 infection. Across the study: Bulk RNA from unsorted whole blood was sequenced; chains were unpaired. Regarding the study as a whole: CD4 and private specificities were missed by VDJdb matching, which favored anti-spike CD8 responses.

With 9 bases removed from V and 4 bases from J, the gap between germline ends came to 17 bases. Germline CDR1 and CDR2: LNHDA and SQIVND (reference sequence). This CDR3 has 14 amino acids. About this clonotype itself: The target antigen is unknown.

Unique molecular identifiers (one per individual cDNA molecule) were attached. TCRdb re-derived calls from the 5' RACE reads in MiXCR, one entry per CDR3 protein. The sample comprises tens of thousands of distinct CDR3 sequences, approximately 5.6% of which are singletons, and roughly 7% rests with the top ten. The sequenced material came from whole blood. This receptor was identified in an adult who was a healthcare worker with PCR-confirmed SARS-CoV-2 infection or an uninfected control (not recorded which). The J gene is TRBJ2-3, the V gene TRBV19, with D maybe TRBD2 (6 bases). The CDR3 loop reads CARTSSGGADTQYF. The CDR3 DNA follows: TGTGCCAGGACCTCCAGCGGAGGGGCAGATACGCAGTATTTT.